Listed below are T cell receptor beta chains from one sample, sequenced in a study of OX40 agonist ivuxolimab in advanced cancers. Only in-frame clones appear in the TCRdb table, and some are missing; sequencing was by immunoSEQ multiplex PCR. The data show about 93,000 clones, 91% seen once. The input for sequencing was CD4+ or CD8+ T cells sorted from blood, taken in a trial of the OX40 agonist ivuxolimab. The source is an adult with an advanced solid tumor such as melanoma, head and neck, liver or kidney cancer. Both conserved end residues are part of each CDR3. The D gene is left open where the match is weak. Some rows mark clone size as missing; the rest say once, few, many or name a class of expanded clone.

v_gene,abundance,j_gene,d_gene,CDR3nt,CDR3aa
TRBV5-1,.,TRBJ1-2,TRBD1,TGCGCCAGCAGCTTGGGGACAGGGGAGAAAGGCTACACCTTC,CASSLGTGEKGYTF
TRBV20-1,.,TRBJ2-7,.,TGCAGTGCTAACCATCAAGGCGAGCAGTACTTC,CSANHQGEQYF
TRBV10-2,.,TRBJ2-3,TRBD2,TGCGCCAGCAGTGAAGCGGGAGGGACAGATACGCAGTATTTT,CASSEAGGTDTQYF
TRBV7-9,.,TRBJ1-4,.,TGTGCCAGCAGCTTCAGCGGGGATGAAAAACTGTTTTTT,CASSFSGDEKLFF
TRBV19,.,TRBJ2-1,TRBD2,TGTGCCAGTAGTTCAATAGCGGGAGGTGGTCACAATGAGCAGTTCTTC,CASSSIAGGGHNEQFF
TRBV6-5,once,TRBJ2-3,TRBD1,TGTGCCAGCAGTTACCGTGGGACAGCCACAGATACGCAGTATTTT,CASSYRGTATDTQYF
TRBV7-9,.,TRBJ2-7,.,TGTGCCAGCAGCTCAGGACAGAGCTCCTACGAGCAGTACTTC,CASSSGQSSYEQYF
TRBV7-2,.,TRBJ2-7,TRBD2,TGTGCCAGCAGCTTGACTAGCGGGGTCTCCTACGAGCAGTACTTC,CASSLTSGVSYEQYF
TRBV27,.,TRBJ2-1,TRBD2,TGTGCCAGCAGCCCGAAAGGCCAGATAGCGGGGGAATACAATGAGCAGTTCTTC,CASSPKGQIAGEYNEQFF
TRBV28,few,TRBJ1-1,.,TGTGCCAGCAGACAACCGGTAGTACTGCGGGGGCCTGAAGCTTTCTTT,CASRQPVVLRGPEAFF
TRBV18,.,TRBJ1-2,TRBD1,TGTGCCAGCTCAGCCGGGACAGGGAACTATGGCTACACCTTC,CASSAGTGNYGYTF
TRBV7-2,.,TRBJ1-2,.,TGTGCCAGCAGCCATGGGGTGAGTGGCGATGGCTACACCTTC,CASSHGVSGDGYTF
TRBV6-4,.,TRBJ2-2,TRBD2,TGTGCCAGCAGTGACTCGGGACTAGCTGGCACCGGGGAGCTGTTTTTT,CASSDSGLAGTGELFF
TRBV5-4,.,TRBJ2-7,TRBD1,TGTGCCAGCAGCTTGGGGGGACAGGGGGGAGGCGAGCAGTACTTC,CASSLGGQGGGEQYF
TRBV29-1,.,TRBJ2-5,.,TGCAGCGTTGAAGGGGCCTTTAAAGAGACCCAGTACTTC,CSVEGAFKETQYF
TRBV19,.,TRBJ2-5,.,TGTGCCAGTAGTCCTCGAGGGTCCGCGGCACAAGAGACCCAGTACTTC,CASSPRGSAAQETQYF
TRBV4-1,.,TRBJ1-4,.,TGCGCCAGCAGACGATCTCGGGAAAAACTGTTTTTT,CASRRSREKLFF
TRBV29-1,few,TRBJ2-1,.,TGCAGCGTTGTCGCAGTATTGGATGAGCAGTTCTTC,CSVVAVLDEQFF
TRBV2,.,TRBJ2-5,.,TGTGCCAGCAGTGCAGAACAAGAGACCCAGTACTTC,CASSAEQETQYF
TRBV11-3,once,TRBJ2-1,.,TGTGCCAGCAGCTTAGATGGCTCCTACAATGAGCAGTTCTTC,CASSLDGSYNEQFF
TRBV28,.,TRBJ2-7,TRBD1,TGTGCCAGCGACCCGGGACAGGGTGCCTACGAGCAGTACTTC,CASDPGQGAYEQYF
TRBV4-1,.,TRBJ1-2,.,TGCGCCAGCAGCCACCAACAGGGAGGTGGCTACACCTTC,CASSHQQGGGYTF
TRBV20-1,.,TRBJ2-3,.,TGCAGTGCTAGTCTGGATACGCAGTATTTT,CSASLDTQYF
TRBV10-1,.,TRBJ2-1,.,TGCGCCAGCAGTGAGTCGAAGGGAAGAACGGGGAATGAGCAGTTCTTC,CASSESKGRTGNEQFF
TRBV4-1,.,TRBJ2-5,.,TGCGCCAGCAGCCAAGATTCACGACGCCAGGTCGGCGCCTGGCCCCAGTACTTC,CASSQDSRRQVGAWPQYF
TRBV6-5,once,TRBJ2-3,TRBD1,TGTGCCAGCAGGGGGACAGTTCGCACAGATACGCAGTATTTT,CASRGTVRTDTQYF
TRBV5-4,.,TRBJ2-1,TRBD2,TGTGCCAGCAGCCGGGGGGGGGCTCTGGTCGAGCAGTTCTTC,CASSRGGALVEQFF
TRBV28,.,TRBJ2-7,.,TGTGCCAGCAGTTTGGCACTGAACGAGCAGTACTTC,CASSLALNEQYF
TRBV6-6,.,TRBJ2-1,TRBD2,TGTGCCAGCAGTTACTCAGGGACTAGCGGCGGTGAGCAGTTCTTC,CASSYSGTSGGEQFF
TRBV30,once,TRBJ1-4,.,TGTGCCTGGAGTGAGGGGTCGGCTAATGAAAAACTGTTTTTT,CAWSEGSANEKLFF
TRBV4-1,.,TRBJ1-5,.,TGCGCCAGCAGCCAAATAAATCAGCCCCAGCATTTT,CASSQINQPQHF
TRBV27,.,TRBJ1-2,TRBD1,TGTGCCAGCAGTTTCAGGACAGGGGAAGGCTACACCTTC,CASSFRTGEGYTF
TRBV7-2,.,TRBJ2-7,.,TGTGCCAGCAGCTTAGTCACTCAAAACTACGAGCAGTACTTC,CASSLVTQNYEQYF
TRBV19,once,TRBJ1-4,TRBD1,TGTGCCAGTAGTGTACAGGGGGCTAATGAAAAACTGTTTTTT,CASSVQGANEKLFF
TRBV6-6,.,TRBJ1-5,.,TGTGCCAGTATTCAGGTTAGCAATCAGCCCCAGCATTTT,CASIQVSNQPQHF
TRBV7-9,.,TRBJ1-1,.,TGTGCCAGCAGCCCCCCCGGCCCCACTGAAGCTTTCTTT,CASSPPGPTEAFF
TRBV6-5,.,TRBJ2-3,.,TGTGCCAGCAGTCCCGGGGTCCTGGGGGGAGGTACGCAGTATTTT,CASSPGVLGGGTQYF
TRBV30,few,TRBJ1-1,.,TGTGCCTTAACCAGGGCGGGGGGCGTAGGCACTGAAGCTTTCTTT,CALTRAGGVGTEAFF
TRBV19,few,TRBJ2-7,TRBD2,TGTGCCAGTGGGTCAAGACTAGCGGGAGGAGAGCAGTACTTC,CASGSRLAGGEQYF
TRBV5-4,.,TRBJ2-2,.,TGTGCCAGCAGCTTGCCGGGAGTGGGCACCGGGGAGCTGTTTTTT,CASSLPGVGTGELFF
TRBV28,.,TRBJ2-5,.,TGTGCCAGCAGTTTATCCGGCGGTAGGCTCGGGGAGACCCAGTACTTC,CASSLSGGRLGETQYF
TRBV7-9,once,TRBJ2-4,.,TGTGCCAGCAGCTTAGGAGGGTCGGACATTCAGTACTTC,CASSLGGSDIQYF
TRBV5-1,.,TRBJ2-6,.,TGCGCCAGCAGCTCGCTAACAAGTGGGGCCAACGTCCTGACTTTC,CASSSLTSGANVLTF
TRBV5-4,.,TRBJ1-1,.,TGTGCCAGCAGCTTGGGTGTGGCTGAAGCTTTCTTT,CASSLGVAEAFF
TRBV27,.,TRBJ2-7,TRBD2,TGTGCCAGCAGTTCCTTAGCGGGAGGTAACAACGAGCAGTACTTC,CASSSLAGGNNEQYF
TRBV18,.,TRBJ2-7,.,TGTGCCAGCTCACCCCCTGGGCGGCCCGCCTACGAGCAGTACTTC,CASSPPGRPAYEQYF
TRBV14,.,TRBJ2-7,.,TGTGCCAGCAGCCCTCTCGACTTACTCATTACTCCTAGTCGACTCTCCGAGCAGTACTTC,CASSPLDLLITPSRLSEQYF
TRBV2,.,TRBJ1-2,.,TGTGCCAGCAGTGTAACAGGGATGGATGGCTACACCTTC,CASSVTGMDGYTF
TRBV28,.,TRBJ1-5,TRBD1,TGTGCCAGCAGCAACGACAGGGCTGGTCAGCCCCAGCATTTT,CASSNDRAGQPQHF
TRBV5-1,.,TRBJ2-4,.,TGCGCCAGCAGCTGGGAGGATGTAGCCAAAAACATTCAGTACTTC,CASSWEDVAKNIQYF